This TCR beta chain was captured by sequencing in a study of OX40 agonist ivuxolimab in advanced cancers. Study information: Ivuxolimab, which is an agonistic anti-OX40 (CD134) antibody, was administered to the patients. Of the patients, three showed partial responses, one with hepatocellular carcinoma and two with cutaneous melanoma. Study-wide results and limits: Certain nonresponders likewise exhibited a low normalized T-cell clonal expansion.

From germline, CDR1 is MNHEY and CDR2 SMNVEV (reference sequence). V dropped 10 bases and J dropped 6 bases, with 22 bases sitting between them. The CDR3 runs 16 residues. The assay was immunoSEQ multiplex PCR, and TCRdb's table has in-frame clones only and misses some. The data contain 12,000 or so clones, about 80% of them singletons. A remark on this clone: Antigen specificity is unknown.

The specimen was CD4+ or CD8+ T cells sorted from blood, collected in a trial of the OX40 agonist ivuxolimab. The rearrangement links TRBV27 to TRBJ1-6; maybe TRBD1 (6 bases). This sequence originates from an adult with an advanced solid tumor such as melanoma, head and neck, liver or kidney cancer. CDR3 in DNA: TGTGCCACTAAATACAGGGTCGCTGCCGCTAATTCACCCCTCCACTTT. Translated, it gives CATKYRVAAANSPLHF.